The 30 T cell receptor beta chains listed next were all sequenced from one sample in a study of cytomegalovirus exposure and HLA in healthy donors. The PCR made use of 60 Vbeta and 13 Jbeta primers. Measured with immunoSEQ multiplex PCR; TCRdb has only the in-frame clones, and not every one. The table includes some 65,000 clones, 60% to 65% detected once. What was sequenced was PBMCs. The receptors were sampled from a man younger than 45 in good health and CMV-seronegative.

The CDR3 region is CAGPRGPRYEQYF. The CDR3 region has the DNA TGTGCCGGGCCTCGAGGGCCCCGCTACGAGCAGTACTTC. The chain recombines TRBV9 with TRBJ2-7, with D possibly TRBD2 on 5 matching bases. The germline V gene encodes CDR1 SGDLS and CDR2 YYNGEE. Trimming removed 10 bases at V and 3 bases at J, with 17 bases between. The CDR3 has 13 amino acids.

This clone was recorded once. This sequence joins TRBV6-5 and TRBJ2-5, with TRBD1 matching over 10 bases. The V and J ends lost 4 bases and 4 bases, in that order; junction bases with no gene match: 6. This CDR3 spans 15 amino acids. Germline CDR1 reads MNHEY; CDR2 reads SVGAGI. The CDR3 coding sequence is TGTGCCAGCAGTTCGTGGACAGGGGGAAGAGAGACCCAGTACTTC. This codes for CASSSWTGGRETQYF.

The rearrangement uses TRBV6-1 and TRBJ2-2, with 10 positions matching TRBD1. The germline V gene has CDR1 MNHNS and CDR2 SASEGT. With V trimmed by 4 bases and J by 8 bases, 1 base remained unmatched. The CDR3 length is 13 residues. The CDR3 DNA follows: TGTGCCAGCAGTGGACAGGGGGCGGGGGAGCTGTTTTTT. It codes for CASSGQGAGELFF.

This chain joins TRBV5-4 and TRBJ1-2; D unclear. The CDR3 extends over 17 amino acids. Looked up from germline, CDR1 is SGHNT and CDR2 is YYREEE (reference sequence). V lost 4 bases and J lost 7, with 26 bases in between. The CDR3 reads CASSKVVYADKFSGYTF. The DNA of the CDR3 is TGTGCCAGCAGCAAAGTGGTGTACGCAGACAAATTCTCTGGCTACACCTTC.

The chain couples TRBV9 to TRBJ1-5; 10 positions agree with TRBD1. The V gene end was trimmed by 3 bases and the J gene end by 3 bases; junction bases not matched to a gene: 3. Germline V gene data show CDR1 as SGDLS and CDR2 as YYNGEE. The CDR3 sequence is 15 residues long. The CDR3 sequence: CASSAGQGSNQPQHF. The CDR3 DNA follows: TGTGCCAGCAGCGCGGGACAGGGGTCCAATCAGCCCCAGCATTTT. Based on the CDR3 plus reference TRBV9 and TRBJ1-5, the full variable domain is DSGVTQTPKHLITATGQRVTLRCSPRSGDLSVYWYQQSLDQGLQFLIQYYNGEERAKGNILERFSAQQFPDLHSELNLSSLELGDSALYFCASSAGQGSNQPQHFGDGTRLSIL.

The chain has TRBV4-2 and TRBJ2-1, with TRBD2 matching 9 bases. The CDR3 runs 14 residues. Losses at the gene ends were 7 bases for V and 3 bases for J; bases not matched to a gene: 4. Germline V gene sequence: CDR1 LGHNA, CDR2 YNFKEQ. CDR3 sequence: CASTRGGSYNEQFF. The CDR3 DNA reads TGTGCCAGCACGCGGGGGGGGAGCTACAATGAGCAGTTCTTC.

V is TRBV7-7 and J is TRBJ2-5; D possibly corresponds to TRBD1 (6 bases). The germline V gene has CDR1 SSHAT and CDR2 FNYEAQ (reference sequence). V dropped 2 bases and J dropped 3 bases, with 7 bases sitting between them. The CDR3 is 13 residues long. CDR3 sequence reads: CASSLSGEETQYF. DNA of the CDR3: TGTGCCAGCAGCTTATCAGGGGAAGAGACCCAGTACTTC.

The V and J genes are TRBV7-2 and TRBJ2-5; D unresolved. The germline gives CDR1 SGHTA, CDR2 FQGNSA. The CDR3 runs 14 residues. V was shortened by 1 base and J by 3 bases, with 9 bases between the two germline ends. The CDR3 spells CASSLEHREETQYF. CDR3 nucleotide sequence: TGTGCCAGCAGCTTAGAACACAGAGAAGAGACCCAGTACTTC.

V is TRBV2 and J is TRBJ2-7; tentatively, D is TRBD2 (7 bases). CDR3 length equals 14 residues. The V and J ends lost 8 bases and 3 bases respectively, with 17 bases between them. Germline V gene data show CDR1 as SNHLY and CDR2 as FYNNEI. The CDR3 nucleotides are TGTGCCAGCCTCGAAAGGAGGGGGGGCTACGAGCAGTACTTC. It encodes CASLERRGGYEQYF.

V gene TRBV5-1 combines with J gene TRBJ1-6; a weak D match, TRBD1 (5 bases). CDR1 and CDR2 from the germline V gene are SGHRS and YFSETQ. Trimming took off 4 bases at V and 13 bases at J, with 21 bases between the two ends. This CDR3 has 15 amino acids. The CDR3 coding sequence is TGCGCCAGCAGCCCGGACACTGGGGAATACAGGCCCCTCCACTTT. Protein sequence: CASSPDTGEYRPLHF.

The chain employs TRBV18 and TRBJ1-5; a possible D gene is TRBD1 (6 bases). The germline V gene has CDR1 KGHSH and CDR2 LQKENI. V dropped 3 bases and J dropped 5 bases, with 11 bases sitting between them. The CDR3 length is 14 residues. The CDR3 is CASSPDRTYQPQHF. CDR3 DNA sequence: TGTGCCAGCTCACCGGACAGAACTTATCAGCCCCAGCATTTT.

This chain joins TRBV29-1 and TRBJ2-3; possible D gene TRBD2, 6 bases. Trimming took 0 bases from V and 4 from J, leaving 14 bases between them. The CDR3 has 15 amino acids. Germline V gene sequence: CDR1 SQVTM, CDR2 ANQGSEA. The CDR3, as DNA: TGCAGCGTTGAAGATCGGGGGTCGGGGGCAGATACGCAGTATTTT. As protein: CSVEDRGSGADTQYF.

In nucleotides, the CDR3 is TGTGCCAGCAAACCGGGACAACCTGGGGCCAACGTCCTGACTTTC. Translated: CASKPGQPGANVLTF. The chain links TRBV6-5 to TRBJ2-6, with D tentatively TRBD1 (6 bases). Germline CDR1 is MNHEY and CDR2 is SVGAGI. The CDR3 covers 15 residues. V shed 7 bases and J shed 2 bases, with 12 bases lying between them.

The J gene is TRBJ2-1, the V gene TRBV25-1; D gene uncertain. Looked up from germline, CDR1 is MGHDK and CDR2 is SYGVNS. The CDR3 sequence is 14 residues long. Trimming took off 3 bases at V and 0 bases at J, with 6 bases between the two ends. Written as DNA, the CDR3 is TGTGCCAGCAGTGACCAGGTCTCCTACAATGAGCAGTTCTTC. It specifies CASSDQVSYNEQFF.

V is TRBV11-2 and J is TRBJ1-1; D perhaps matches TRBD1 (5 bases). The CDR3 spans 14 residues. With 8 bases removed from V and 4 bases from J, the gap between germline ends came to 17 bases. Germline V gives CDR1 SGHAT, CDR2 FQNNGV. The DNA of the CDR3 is TGTGCCAGCCGCCCCGGGGGGTGGGGCACTGAAGCTTTCTTT. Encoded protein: CASRPGGWGTEAFF.

This CDR3 reads CASSQQGPFEAFF. DNA of the CDR3: TGTGCCAGCAGCCAACAGGGGCCGTTCGAAGCTTTCTTT. The genes are TRBV13 and TRBJ1-1; TRBD1 matches at 7 bases. CDR1 and CDR2 from the germline V gene are PRHDT and FYEKMQ (reference sequence). The CDR3 has 13 amino acids. V was clipped by 5 bases and J by 8 bases; unmatched bases: 8.

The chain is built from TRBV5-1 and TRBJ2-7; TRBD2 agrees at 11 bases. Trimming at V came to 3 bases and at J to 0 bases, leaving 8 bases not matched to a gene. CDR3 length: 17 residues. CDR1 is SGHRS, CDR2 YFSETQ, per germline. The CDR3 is CASSSGTSGASSYEQYF. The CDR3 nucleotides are TGCGCCAGCAGCTCCGGGACTAGCGGTGCCTCCTCCTACGAGCAGTACTTC.

CDR3 coding DNA: TGCAGCGCCAACCGGGACAGGGAAACTGAAGCTTTCTTT. Translated, it gives CSANRDRETEAFF. The rearrangement uses TRBV29-1 and TRBJ1-1; 9 bases are shared with TRBD1. Germline V gene data show CDR1 as SQVTM and CDR2 as ANQGSEA. The CDR3 has 13 residues. The J segment lost 5 bases and the V segment lost 7 bases, leaving 8 bases of the junction unmatched.

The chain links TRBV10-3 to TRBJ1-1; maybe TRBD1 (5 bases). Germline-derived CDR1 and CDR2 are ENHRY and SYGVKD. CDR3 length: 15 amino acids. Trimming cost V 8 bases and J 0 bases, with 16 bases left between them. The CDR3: CAISSRETLNTEAFF. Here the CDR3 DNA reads TGTGCCATCTCCAGCAGGGAAACGTTGAACACTGAAGCTTTCTTT.

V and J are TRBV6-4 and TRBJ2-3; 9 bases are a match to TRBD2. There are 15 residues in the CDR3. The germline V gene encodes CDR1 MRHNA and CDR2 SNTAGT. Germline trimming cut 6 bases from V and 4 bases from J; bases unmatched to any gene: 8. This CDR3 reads CASSPLAGVADTQYF. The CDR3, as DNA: TGTGCCAGCAGCCCCTTAGCGGGGGTCGCAGATACGCAGTATTTT.

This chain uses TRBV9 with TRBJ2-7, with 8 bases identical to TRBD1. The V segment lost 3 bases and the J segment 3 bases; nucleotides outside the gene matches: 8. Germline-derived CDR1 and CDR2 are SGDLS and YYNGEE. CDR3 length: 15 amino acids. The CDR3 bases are TGTGCCAGCAGCGCGAGGACAGGGCCAAACTACGAGCAGTACTTC. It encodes CASSARTGPNYEQYF.

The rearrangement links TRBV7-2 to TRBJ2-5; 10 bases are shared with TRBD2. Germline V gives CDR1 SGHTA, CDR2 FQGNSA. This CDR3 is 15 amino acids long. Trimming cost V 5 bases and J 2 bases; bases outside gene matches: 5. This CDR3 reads CASSPPGLAQETQYF. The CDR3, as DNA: TGTGCCAGCAGCCCCCCGGGACTAGCGCAAGAGACCCAGTACTTC.

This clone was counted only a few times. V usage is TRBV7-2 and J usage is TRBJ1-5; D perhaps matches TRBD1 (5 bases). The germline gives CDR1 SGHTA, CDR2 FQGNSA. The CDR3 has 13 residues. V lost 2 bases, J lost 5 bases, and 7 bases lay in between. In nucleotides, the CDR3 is TGTGCCAGCAGCTTAACAGGTGATCAGCCCCAGCATTTT. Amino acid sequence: CASSLTGDQPQHF.

Here the CDR3 reads CASSRDSNSYEQYF. Written as DNA, the CDR3 is TGTGCCAGCAGCCGGGACAGTAACTCCTACGAGCAGTACTTC. V and J are TRBV7-9 and TRBJ2-7; TRBD1 matches 7 bases. The V segment lost 5 bases and the J segment 0 bases; nucleotides outside the gene matches: 4. This CDR3 is built from 14 residues. Germline V gene data show CDR1 as SEHNR and CDR2 as FQNEAQ (reference sequence).

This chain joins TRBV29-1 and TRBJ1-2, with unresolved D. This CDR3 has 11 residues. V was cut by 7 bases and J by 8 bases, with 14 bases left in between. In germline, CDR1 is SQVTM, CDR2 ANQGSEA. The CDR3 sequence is CSAQIPGGYTF. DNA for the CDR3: TGCAGCGCTCAGATACCAGGCGGCTACACCTTC.

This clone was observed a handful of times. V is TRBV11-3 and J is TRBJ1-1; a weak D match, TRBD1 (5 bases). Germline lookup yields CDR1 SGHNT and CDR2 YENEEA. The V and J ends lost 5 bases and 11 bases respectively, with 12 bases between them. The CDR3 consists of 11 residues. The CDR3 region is CASSPRAWAFF. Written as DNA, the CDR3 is TGTGCCAGCAGCCCCAGGGCTTGGGCTTTCTTT.

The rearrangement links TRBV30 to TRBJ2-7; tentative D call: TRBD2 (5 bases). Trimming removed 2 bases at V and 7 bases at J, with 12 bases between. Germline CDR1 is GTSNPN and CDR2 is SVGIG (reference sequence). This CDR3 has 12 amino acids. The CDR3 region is CAWSFGGSEQYF. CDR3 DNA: TGTGCCTGGAGTTTCGGAGGTTCGGAGCAGTACTTC.

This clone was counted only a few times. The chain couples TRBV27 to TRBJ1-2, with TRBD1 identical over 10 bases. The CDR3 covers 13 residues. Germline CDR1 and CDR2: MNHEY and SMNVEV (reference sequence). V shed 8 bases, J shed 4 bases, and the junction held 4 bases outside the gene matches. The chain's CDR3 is CASGTGEAYGYTF. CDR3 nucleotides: TGTGCCAGCGGGACAGGGGAAGCCTATGGCTACACCTTC.

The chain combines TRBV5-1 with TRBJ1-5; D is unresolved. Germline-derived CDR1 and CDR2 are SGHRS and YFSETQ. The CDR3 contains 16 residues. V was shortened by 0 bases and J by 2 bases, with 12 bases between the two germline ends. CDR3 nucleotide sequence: TGCGCCAGCAGCTTGGATGCGGGGTCTCGCAATCAGCCCCAGCATTTT. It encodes CASSLDAGSRNQPQHF.

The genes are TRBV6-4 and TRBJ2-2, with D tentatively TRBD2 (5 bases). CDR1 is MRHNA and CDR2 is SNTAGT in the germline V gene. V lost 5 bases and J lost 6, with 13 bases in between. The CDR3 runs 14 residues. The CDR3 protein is CASSYGPGAGELFF. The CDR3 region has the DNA TGTGCCAGCAGTTATGGACCCGGGGCCGGGGAGCTGTTTTTT.